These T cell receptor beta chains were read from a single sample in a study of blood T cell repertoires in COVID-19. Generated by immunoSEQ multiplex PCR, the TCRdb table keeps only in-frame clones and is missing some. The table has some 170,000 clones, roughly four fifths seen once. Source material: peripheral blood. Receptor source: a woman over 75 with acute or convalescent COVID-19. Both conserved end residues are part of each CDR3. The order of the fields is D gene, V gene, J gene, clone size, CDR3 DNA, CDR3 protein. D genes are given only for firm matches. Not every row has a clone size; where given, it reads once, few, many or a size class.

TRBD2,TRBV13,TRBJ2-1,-,TGTGCCAGCAGCTCCGGACTAGCGGGGTGGGAGCAGTTCTTC,CASSSGLAGWEQFF
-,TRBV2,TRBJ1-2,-,TGTGCCAGCAGTGGGGGGGGTGGCTACACCTTC,CASSGGGGYTF
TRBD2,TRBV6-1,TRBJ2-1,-,TGTGCCAGCAGTGGGGGCGGGGGGAGCTCCTACAATGAGCAGTTCTTC,CASSGGGGSSYNEQFF
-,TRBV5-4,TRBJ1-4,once,TGTGCCAGCAGCACCTTTAGGGGTGAAAAACTGTTTTTT,CASSTFRGEKLFF
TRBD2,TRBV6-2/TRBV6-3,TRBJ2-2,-,TGTGCCAGCAGTTACTCTTTACTAGCGGCGAACACCGGGGAGCTGTTTTTT,CASSYSLLAANTGELFF
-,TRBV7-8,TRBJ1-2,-,TGTGCCAGCAGCTTGTTAAGAATGGTGGGCAAAGCACAAGGCTACACCTTC,CASSLLRMVGKAQGYTF
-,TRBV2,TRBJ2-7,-,TGTGCCAGCACCCGTAGATCCGAGCAGTACTTC,CASTRRSEQYF
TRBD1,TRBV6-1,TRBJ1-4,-,TGTGCCAGCAGTGAGAGACAGGGGTTTAATGAAAAACTGTTTTTT,CASSERQGFNEKLFF
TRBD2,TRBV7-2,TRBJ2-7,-,TGTGCCAGCAGCACCGGGACTACGTCAATTCCGAACTTC,CASSTGTTSIPNF
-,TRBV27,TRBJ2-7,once,TGTGCCAGCAGCAGGGAAAAGGGCGAGCAGTACTTC,CASSREKGEQYF
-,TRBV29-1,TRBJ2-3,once,TGCAGCGTTGAAGTCGGAGGAAGCACAGATACGCAGTATTTT,CSVEVGGSTDTQYF
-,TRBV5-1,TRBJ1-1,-,TGCGCCAGCAGCTTGGGGGGGCCCACGGGAGAAGCTTTCTTT,CASSLGGPTGEAFF
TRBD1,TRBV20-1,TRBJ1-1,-,TGCAGTGCTTCACGACAGGGCCCAGCTTTCTTT,CSASRQGPAFF
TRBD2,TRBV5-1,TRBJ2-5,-,TGCGCCAGCAGCTCTGGACTAGCGGGGGGACAAGAGACCCAGTACTTC,CASSSGLAGGQETQYF
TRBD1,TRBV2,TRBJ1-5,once,TGTGCCAGCAGAGATGGGACAGGGGGGTATCAGCCCCAGCATTTT,CASRDGTGGYQPQHF
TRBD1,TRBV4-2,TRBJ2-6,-,TGTGCCAGCAGCCAAGCAACAGGGGGTTATGGGGCCAACGTCCTGACTTTC,CASSQATGGYGANVLTF
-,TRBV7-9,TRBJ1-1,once,TGTGCCAGCAGCATCGGCTCAAATCGGGACACTGAAGCTTTCTTT,CASSIGSNRDTEAFF
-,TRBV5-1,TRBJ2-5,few,TGCGCCAGCAGCGTGTCCTCGGAGACCCAGTACTTC,CASSVSSETQYF
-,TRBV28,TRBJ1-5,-,TGTGCCAGCAAAGGCGGGGGGAGCAATCAGCCCCAGCATTTT,CASKGGGSNQPQHF
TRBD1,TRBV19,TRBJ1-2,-,TGTGCCAGTACCGCGACAGGGAGCTATGGCTACACCTTC,CASTATGSYGYTF
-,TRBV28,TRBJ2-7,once,TGTGCCAGCAGTAAACAGGGGGGGTCCTACGAGCAGTACTTC,CASSKQGGSYEQYF
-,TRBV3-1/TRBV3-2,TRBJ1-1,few,TGTGCCAGCAGCCAAGATCCGGGAACTGGAGCTTTCTTT,CASSQDPGTGAFF
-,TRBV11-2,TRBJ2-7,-,TGTGCCAGCAGCTCATTACGGACTCGCGAGCAGTACTTC,CASSSLRTREQYF
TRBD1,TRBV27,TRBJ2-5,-,TGTGCCAGCACCTCCGGGACAGGGGGTGTTCTTAGACAAGAGACCCAGTACTTC,CASTSGTGGVLRQETQYF
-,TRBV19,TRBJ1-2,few,TGTGCCAGTAGGACCCATACGACAGGCTATGGCTACACCTTC,CASRTHTTGYGYTF
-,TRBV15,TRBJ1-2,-,TGTGCCACCAGCAGAGAGCAGGGTCTTAACTATGGCTACACCTTC,CATSREQGLNYGYTF
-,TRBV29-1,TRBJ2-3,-,TGCAGCGTCGCGACTAGCACAGATACGCAGTATTTT,CSVATSTDTQYF
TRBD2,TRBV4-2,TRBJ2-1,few,TGTGCCAGCAGCCAAGGCGGACTAGTCAATGAGCAGTTCTTC,CASSQGGLVNEQFF
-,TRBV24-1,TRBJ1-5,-,TGTGCCACCAGTCCTACAGGGTCCAATCAGCCCCAGCATTTT,CATSPTGSNQPQHF
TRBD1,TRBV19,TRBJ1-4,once,TGTGCCAGTAGTCCACGACAGGGGAGGAGTGAAAAACTGTTTTTT,CASSPRQGRSEKLFF
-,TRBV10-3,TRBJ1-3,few,TGTGCCATCAGTGAGTCGTCCATCTCTGGAAACACCATATATTTT,CAISESSISGNTIYF